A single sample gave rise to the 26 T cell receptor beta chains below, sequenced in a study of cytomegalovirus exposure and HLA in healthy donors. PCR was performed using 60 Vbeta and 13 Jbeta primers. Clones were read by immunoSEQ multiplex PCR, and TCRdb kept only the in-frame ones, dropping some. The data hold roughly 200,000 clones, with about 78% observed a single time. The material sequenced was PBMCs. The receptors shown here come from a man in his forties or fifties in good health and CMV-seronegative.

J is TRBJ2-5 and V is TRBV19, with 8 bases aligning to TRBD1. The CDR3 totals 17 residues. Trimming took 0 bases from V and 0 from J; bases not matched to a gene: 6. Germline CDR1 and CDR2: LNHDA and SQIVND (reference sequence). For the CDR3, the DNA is TGTGCCAGTAGTATAGACGGGACAGGCGATAACCAAGAGACCCAGTACTTC. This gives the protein CASSIDGTGDNQETQYF.

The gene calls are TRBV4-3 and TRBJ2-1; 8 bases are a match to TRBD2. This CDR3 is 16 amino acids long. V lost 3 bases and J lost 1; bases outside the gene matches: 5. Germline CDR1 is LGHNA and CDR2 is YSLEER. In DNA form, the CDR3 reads TGCGCCAGCAGCCAGGGGGGACTAGAGTCCTACAATGAGCAGTTCTTC. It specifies CASSQGGLESYNEQFF.

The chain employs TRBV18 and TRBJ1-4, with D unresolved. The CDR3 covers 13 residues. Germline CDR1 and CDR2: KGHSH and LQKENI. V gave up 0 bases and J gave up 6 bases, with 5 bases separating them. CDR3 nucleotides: TGTGCCAGCTCACCACCCGCGGATGAAAAACTGTTTTTT. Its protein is CASSPPADEKLFF. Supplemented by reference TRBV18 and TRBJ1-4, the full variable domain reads NAGVMQNPRHLVRRRGQEARLRCSPMKGHSHVYWYRQLPEEGLKFMVYLQKENIIDESGMPKERFSAEFPKEGPSILRIQQVVRGDSAAYFCASSPPADEKLFFGSGTQLSVL.

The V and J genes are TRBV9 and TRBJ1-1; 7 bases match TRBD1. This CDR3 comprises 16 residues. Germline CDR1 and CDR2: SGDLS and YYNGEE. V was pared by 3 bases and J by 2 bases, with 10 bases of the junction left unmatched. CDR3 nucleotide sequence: TGTGCCAGCAGCGCACGAGGGGACAGAGAAAACACTGAAGCTTTCTTT. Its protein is CASSARGDRENTEAFF.

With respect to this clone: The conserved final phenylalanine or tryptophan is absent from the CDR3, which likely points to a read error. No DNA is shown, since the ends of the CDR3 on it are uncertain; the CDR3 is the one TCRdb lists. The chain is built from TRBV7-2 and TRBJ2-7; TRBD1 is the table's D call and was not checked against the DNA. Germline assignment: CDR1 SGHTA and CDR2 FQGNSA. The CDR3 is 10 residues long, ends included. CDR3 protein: CARASFRRKL.

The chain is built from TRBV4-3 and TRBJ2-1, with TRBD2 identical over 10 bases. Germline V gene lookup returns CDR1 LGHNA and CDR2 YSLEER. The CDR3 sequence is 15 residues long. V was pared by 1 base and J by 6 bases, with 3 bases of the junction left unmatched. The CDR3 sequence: CASSQAAGGPNEQFF. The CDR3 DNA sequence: TGCGCCAGCAGCCAAGCAGCGGGAGGGCCCAATGAGCAGTTCTTC.

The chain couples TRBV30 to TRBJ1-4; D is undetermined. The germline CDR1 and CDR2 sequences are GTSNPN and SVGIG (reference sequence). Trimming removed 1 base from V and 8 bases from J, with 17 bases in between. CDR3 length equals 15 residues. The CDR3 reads CAWSGEPGDQEKLFF. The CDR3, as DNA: TGTGCCTGGAGTGGGGAACCGGGAGACCAGGAAAAACTGTTTTTT. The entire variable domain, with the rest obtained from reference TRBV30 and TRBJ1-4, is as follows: SQTIHQWPATLVQPVGSPLSLECTVEGTSNPNLYWYRQAAGRGLQLLFYSVGIGQISSEVPQNLSASRPQDRQFILSSKKLLLSDSGFYLCAWSGEPGDQEKLFFGSGTQLSVL.

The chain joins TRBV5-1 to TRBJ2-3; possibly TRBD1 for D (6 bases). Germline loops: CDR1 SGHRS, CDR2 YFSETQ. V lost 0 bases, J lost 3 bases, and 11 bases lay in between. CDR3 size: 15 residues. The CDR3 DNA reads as TGCGCCAGCAGCTTGGATTCCCAGGGGACAGATACGCAGTATTTT. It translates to CASSLDSQGTDTQYF.

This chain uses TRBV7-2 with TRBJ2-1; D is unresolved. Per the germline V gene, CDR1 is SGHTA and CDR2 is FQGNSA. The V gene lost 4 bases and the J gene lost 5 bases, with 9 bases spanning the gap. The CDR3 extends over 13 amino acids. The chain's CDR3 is CASSSGYNNEQFF. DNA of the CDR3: TGTGCCAGCAGCTCCGGGTACAACAATGAGCAGTTCTTC. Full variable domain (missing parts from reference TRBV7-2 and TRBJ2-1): GAGVSQSPSNKVTEKGKDVELRCDPISGHTALYWYRQSLGQGLEFLIYFQGNSAPDKSGLPSDRFSAERTGGSVSTLTIQRTQQEDSAVYLCASSSGYNNEQFFGPGTRLTVL.

The CDR3 nucleotides read TGTGCCAGCAGATTTGACAGAACCTATGGCTACACCTTC. Translated: CASRFDRTYGYTF. The chain carries TRBV5-4 and TRBJ1-2, with D perhaps matching TRBD1 (5 bases). From germline, CDR1 is SGHNT and CDR2 YYREEE (reference sequence). The CDR3 extends over 13 amino acids. V lost 5 bases, J lost 4 bases, and 12 bases lay in between.

CDR3 bases: TGTGCCTGGCTTACAGGGGGCGCGAATGGCTACACCTTC. Translating gives CAWLTGGANGYTF. The V and J genes are TRBV30 and TRBJ1-2; 9 bases fit TRBD1. In germline, CDR1 is GTSNPN, CDR2 SVGIG (reference sequence). V lost 5 bases to trimming and J lost 6 bases; unmatched junction nucleotides: 7. The CDR3 has 13 amino acids. The complete variable domain, with remaining parts taken from reference TRBV30 and TRBJ1-2, reads SQTIHQWPATLVQPVGSPLSLECTVEGTSNPNLYWYRQAAGRGLQLLFYSVGIGQISSEVPQNLSASRPQDRQFILSSKKLLLSDSGFYLCAWLTGGANGYTFGSGTRLTVV.

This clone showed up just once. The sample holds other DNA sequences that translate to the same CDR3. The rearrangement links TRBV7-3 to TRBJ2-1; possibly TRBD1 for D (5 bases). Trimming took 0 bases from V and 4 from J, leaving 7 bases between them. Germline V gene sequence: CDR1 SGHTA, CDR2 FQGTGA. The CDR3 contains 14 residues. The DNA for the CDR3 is TGTGCCAGCAGCTTAACTCCAGGGTACAATGAGCAGTTCTTC. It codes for CASSLTPGYNEQFF.

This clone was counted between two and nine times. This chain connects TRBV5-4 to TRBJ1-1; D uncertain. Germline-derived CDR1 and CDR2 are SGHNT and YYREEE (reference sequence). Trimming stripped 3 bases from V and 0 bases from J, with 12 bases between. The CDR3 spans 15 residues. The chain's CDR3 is CASSSTDKMNTEAFF. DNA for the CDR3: TGTGCCAGCAGCTCAACAGATAAGATGAACACTGAAGCTTTCTTT.

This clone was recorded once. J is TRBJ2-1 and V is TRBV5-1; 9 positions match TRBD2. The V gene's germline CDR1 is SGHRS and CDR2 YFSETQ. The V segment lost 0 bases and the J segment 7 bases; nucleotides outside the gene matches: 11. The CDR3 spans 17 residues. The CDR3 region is CASSLGALRGGFNEQFF. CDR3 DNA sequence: TGCGCCAGCAGCTTGGGGGCCCTGCGGGGGGGCTTTAATGAGCAGTTCTTC.

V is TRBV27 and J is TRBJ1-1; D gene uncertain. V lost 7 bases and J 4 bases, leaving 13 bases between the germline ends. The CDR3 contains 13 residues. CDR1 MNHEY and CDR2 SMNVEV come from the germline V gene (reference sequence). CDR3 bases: TGTGCCAGCATGGGTTGGACTTCCACTGAAGCTTTCTTT. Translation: CASMGWTSTEAFF.

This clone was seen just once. The CDR3, as DNA: TGTGCCAGCAGCGTTTCCGGTTTCGACGAGCAGTACTTC. Protein sequence: CASSVSGFDEQYF. The rearrangement joins TRBV9 to TRBJ2-7; no reliable D call. The CDR3 extends over 13 amino acids. Germline V gene sequence: CDR1 SGDLS, CDR2 YYNGEE. V was shortened by 2 bases and J by 5 bases, with 11 bases between the two germline ends.

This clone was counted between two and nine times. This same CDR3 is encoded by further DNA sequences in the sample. Here the CDR3 reads CASSELGTGGGGYTF. Here the CDR3 DNA reads TGTGCCAGCAGTGAACTCGGAACAGGGGGTGGTGGCTACACCTTC. The chain has TRBV6-1 and TRBJ1-2; 8 bases agree with TRBD1. V was pared by 2 bases and J by 7 bases, with 9 bases of the junction left unmatched. This CDR3 comprises 15 residues. Per germline, CDR1 MNHNS and CDR2 SASEGT.

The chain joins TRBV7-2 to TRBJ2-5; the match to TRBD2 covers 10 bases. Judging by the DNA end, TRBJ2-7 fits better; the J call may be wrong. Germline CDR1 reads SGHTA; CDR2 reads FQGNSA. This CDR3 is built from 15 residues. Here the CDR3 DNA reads TGTGCCAGCAGCCTCGTAGGACTAGCGGTTGGCGAGCAGTACTTC. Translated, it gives CASSLVGLAVGEQYF.

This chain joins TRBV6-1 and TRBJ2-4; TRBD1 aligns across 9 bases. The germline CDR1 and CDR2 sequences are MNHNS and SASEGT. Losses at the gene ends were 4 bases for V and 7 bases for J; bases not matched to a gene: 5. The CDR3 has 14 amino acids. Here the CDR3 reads CASSAGTGKNIQYF. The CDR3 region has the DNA TGTGCCAGCAGTGCCGGGACAGGGAAGAACATTCAGTACTTC.

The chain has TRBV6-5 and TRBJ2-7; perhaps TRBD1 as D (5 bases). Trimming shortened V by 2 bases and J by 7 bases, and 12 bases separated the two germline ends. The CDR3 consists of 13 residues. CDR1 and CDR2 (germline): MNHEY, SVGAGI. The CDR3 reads CASSYPSGREQYF. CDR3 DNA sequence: TGTGCCAGCAGTTACCCCTCAGGGCGGGAGCAGTACTTC.

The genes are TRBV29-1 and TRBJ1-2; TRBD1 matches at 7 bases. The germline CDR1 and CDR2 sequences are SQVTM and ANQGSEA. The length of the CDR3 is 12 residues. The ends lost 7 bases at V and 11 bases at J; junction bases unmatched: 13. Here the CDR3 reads CSADLGQVRYTF. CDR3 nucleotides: TGCAGCGCCGATCTCGGACAGGTTCGATACACCTTC.

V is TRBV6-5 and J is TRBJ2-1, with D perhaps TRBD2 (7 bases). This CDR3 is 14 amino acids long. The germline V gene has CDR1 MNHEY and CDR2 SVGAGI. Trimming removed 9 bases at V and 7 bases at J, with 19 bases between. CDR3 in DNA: TGTGCCAGTTGGGGGGGCGGGAGAACTAATGAGCAGTTCTTC. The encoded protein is CASWGGGRTNEQFF.

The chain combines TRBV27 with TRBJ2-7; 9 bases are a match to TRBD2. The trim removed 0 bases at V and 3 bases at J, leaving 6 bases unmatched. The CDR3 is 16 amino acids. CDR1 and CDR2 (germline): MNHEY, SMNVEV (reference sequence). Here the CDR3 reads CASSLSARGGSYEQYF. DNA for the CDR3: TGTGCCAGCAGTTTATCGGCGCGGGGGGGCAGCTACGAGCAGTACTTC.

The CDR3 here is CASSQGLLAGAYNEQFF. CDR3 nucleotide sequence: TGCGCCAGCAGCCAAGGGCTACTAGCGGGAGCCTACAATGAGCAGTTCTTC. This rearrangement joins TRBV4-1 to TRBJ2-1, with 11 bases that match TRBD2. The CDR3 sequence is 17 residues long. CDR1 and CDR2 from the germline V gene are MGHRA and YSYEKL. V lost 1 base, J lost 2 bases, and 4 bases stayed unmatched.

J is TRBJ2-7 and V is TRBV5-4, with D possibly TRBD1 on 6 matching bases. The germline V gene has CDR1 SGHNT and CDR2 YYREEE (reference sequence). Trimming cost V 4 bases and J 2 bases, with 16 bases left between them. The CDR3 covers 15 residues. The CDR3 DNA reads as TGTGCCAGCAGCCAGCCAGGGGCAGGAGCCTACGAGCAGTACTTC. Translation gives CASSQPGAGAYEQYF.

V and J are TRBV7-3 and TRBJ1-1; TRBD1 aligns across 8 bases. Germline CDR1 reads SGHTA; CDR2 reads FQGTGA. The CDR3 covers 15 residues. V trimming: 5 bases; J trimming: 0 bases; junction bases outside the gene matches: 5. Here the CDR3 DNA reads TGTGCCAGCAGCCGGACAGGGTCGGTGAACACTGAAGCTTTCTTT. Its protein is CASSRTGSVNTEAFF. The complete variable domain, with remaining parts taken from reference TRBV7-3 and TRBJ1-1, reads GAGVSQTPSNKVTEKGKYVELRCDPISGHTALYWYRQSLGQGPEFLIYFQGTGAADDSGLPNDRFFAVRPEGSVSTLKIQRTERGDSAVYLCASSRTGSVNTEAFFGQGTRLTVV.